The rows below give T cell receptor beta chains drawn from one sample of a study of Ad26.COV2.S vaccination and SARS-CoV-2 variants. Measured with immunoSEQ multiplex PCR; TCRdb has only the in-frame clones, and not every one. Counted here are roughly 380,000 clones, approximately 84% occurring once; the ten biggest clones make up 3% to 4%. The specimen was peripheral blood, collected in a trial of Ad26.COV2.S vaccine versus placebo. These receptor sequences come from a person between 18 and 60 years old who received the Ad26.COV2.S COVID-19 vaccine or a placebo. CDR3s include the opening cysteine and the closing phenylalanine or tryptophan. D genes are given only for firm matches. Clone size, where shown, is once, few, many, or a class for clones that have expanded.

d_call: -; clone_size: -; v_call: TRBV28; j_call: TRBJ2-3; cdr3_aa: CASSLGGAIDTQYF; cdr3_nt: TGTGCCAGCAGTTTGGGGGGGGCGATAGATACGCAGTATTTT
d_call: TRBD1; clone_size: -; v_call: TRBV5-1; j_call: TRBJ2-7; cdr3_aa: CASSRDRAYEQYF; cdr3_nt: TGCGCCAGCTCCCGGGACAGGGCCTACGAGCAGTACTTC
d_call: -; clone_size: few; v_call: TRBV7-9; j_call: TRBJ2-7; cdr3_aa: CASSLTGGGGQYF; cdr3_nt: TGTGCCAGCAGCCTAACGGGAGGGGGCGGGCAGTACTTC
d_call: -; clone_size: -; v_call: TRBV7-2; j_call: TRBJ2-3; cdr3_aa: CASSLAGAYADTQYF; cdr3_nt: TGTGCCAGCAGCTTAGCGGGGGCGTATGCAGATACGCAGTATTTT
d_call: -; clone_size: once; v_call: TRBV24-1; j_call: TRBJ2-3; cdr3_aa: CATSDFESRGTDTQYF; cdr3_nt: TGTGCCACCAGTGATTTTGAGTCTCGGGGCACAGATACGCAGTATTTT
d_call: TRBD2; clone_size: -; v_call: TRBV6-2/TRBV6-3; j_call: TRBJ2-2; cdr3_aa: CASSSTPGLASTGELFF; cdr3_nt: TGTGCCAGCAGTTCGACTCCGGGACTAGCTTCCACCGGGGAGCTGTTTTTT
d_call: TRBD2; clone_size: -; v_call: TRBV7-9; j_call: TRBJ2-5; cdr3_aa: CASTNIAGSQETQYF; cdr3_nt: TGTGCCAGCACCAATATAGCGGGATCCCAAGAGACCCAGTACTTC
d_call: -; clone_size: -; v_call: TRBV28; j_call: TRBJ1-2; cdr3_aa: CASSSPWLGGDGYTF; cdr3_nt: TGTGCCAGCAGTTCCCCGTGGTTGGGGGGGGATGGCTACACCTTC
d_call: -; clone_size: few; v_call: TRBV11-3; j_call: TRBJ2-2; cdr3_aa: CASSAGTANTGELFF; cdr3_nt: TGTGCCAGCAGCGCCGGGACTGCGAACACCGGGGAGCTGTTTTTT
d_call: -; clone_size: -; v_call: TRBV4-3; j_call: TRBJ2-6; cdr3_aa: CASSQAGRSGANVLTF; cdr3_nt: TGCGCCAGCAGCCAAGCAGGCCGCTCTGGGGCCAACGTCCTGACTTTC
d_call: -; clone_size: -; v_call: TRBV7-9; j_call: TRBJ2-1; cdr3_aa: CASTLYNEQFF; cdr3_nt: TGTGCCAGCACCCTGTACAATGAGCAGTTCTTC
d_call: TRBD2; clone_size: -; v_call: TRBV7-9; j_call: TRBJ2-1; cdr3_aa: CASSPVAGAYNEQFF; cdr3_nt: TGTGCCAGCAGCCCCGTAGCGGGTGCTTACAATGAGCAGTTCTTC
d_call: -; clone_size: -; v_call: TRBV2; j_call: TRBJ1-4; cdr3_aa: CASSGLAGANEKLFF; cdr3_nt: TGTGCCAGCAGTGGATTAGCCGGGGCTAATGAAAAACTGTTTTTT
d_call: TRBD2; clone_size: -; v_call: TRBV7-2; j_call: TRBJ2-1; cdr3_aa: CASSLGLAGAARFF; cdr3_nt: TGTGCCAGCAGCCTAGGACTAGCGGGAGCTGCGCGGTTCTTC
d_call: -; clone_size: -; v_call: TRBV5-4; j_call: TRBJ1-1; cdr3_aa: CASSPYPWSMNTEAFF; cdr3_nt: TGTGCCAGCAGCCCTTACCCTTGGAGTATGAACACTGAAGCTTTCTTT
d_call: -; clone_size: -; v_call: TRBV7-2; j_call: TRBJ2-2; cdr3_aa: CASSLKAANTGELFF; cdr3_nt: TGTGCCAGCAGCTTAAAAGCGGCGAACACCGGGGAGCTGTTTTTT
d_call: -; clone_size: -; v_call: TRBV30; j_call: TRBJ2-7; cdr3_aa: CAWSVRLGLAGADYEQYF; cdr3_nt: TGTGCCTGGAGTGTACGATTGGGGCTTGCGGGGGCTGACTACGAGCAGTACTTC